The clone carrying this T cell receptor (beta chain) has ten or more counts. These data come from a study of T cells in Graves' hyperthyroidism and ophthalmopathy. RNA transcripts served as the template for amplifying TCR beta CDR3 regions. The TCR CDR3 was amplified in a first-round RT-PCR using the HTBI primer set. TCRdb ran MiXCR on the multiplex PCR reads and lists one entry per CDR3 protein. The data show 500,000 to 800,000 distinct CDR3 sequences, more than 14% seen once. This CDR3 is 15 amino acids long. Losses at the gene ends were 4 bases for V and 7 bases for J; bases not matched to a gene: 4.

Sequencing used blood. The rearrangement links TRBV12-3 or TRBV12-4 to TRBJ2-2; TRBD2 agrees at 12 bases. The TCR originated in a woman between 45 and 65 years old with Graves' ophthalmopathy. The CDR3 DNA reads as TGTGCCAGCAGTTCTAGCGGGAGGGATAACGGGGAGCTGTTTTTT. Its protein is CASSSSGRDNGELFF.